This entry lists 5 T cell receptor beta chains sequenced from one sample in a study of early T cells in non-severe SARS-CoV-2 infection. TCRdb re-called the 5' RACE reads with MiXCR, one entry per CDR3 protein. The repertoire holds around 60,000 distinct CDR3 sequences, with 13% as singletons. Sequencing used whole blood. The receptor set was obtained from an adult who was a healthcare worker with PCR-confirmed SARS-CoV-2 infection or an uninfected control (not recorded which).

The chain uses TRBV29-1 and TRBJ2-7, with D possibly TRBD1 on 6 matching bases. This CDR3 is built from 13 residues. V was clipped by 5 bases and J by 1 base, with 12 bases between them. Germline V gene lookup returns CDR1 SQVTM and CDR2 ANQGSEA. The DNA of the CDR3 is TGCAGCGTTTCCCCGACAGGATCCTACGAGCAGTACTTC. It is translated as CSVSPTGSYEQYF.

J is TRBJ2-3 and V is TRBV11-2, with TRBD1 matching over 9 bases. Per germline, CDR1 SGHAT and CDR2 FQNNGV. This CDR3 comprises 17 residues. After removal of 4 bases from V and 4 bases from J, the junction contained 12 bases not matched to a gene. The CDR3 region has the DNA TGTGCCAGCAGCTCCCCTGGCGGGACAGGGCGCGCAGATACGCAGTATTTT. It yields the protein CASSSPGGTGRADTQYF.

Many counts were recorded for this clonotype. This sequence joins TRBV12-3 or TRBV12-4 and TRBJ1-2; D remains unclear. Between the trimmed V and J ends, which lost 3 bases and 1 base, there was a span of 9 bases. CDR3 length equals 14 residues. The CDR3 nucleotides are TGTGCCAGCAGTTTTAAGCGTCTTAACTATGGCTACACCTTC. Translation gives CASSFKRLNYGYTF.

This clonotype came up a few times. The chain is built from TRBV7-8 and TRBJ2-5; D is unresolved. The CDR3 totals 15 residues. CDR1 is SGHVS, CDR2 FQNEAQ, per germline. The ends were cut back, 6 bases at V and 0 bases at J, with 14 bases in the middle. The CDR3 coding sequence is TGTGCCAGCAGTTCAGCCGGAGAGTACCAAGAGACCCAGTACTTC. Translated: CASSSAGEYQETQYF. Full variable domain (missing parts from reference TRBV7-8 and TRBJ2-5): GAGVSQSPRYKVAKRGQDVALRCDPISGHVSLFWYQQALGQGPEFLTYFQNEAQLDKSGLPSDRFFAERPEGSVSTLKIQRTQQEDSAVYLCASSSAGEYQETQYFGPGTRLLVL.

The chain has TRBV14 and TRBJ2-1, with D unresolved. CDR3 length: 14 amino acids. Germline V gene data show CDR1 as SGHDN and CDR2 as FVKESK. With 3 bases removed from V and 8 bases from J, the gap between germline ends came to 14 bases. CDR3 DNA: TGTGCCAGCAGCCAGGCGCGGCCGAGTTATGAGCAGTTCTTC. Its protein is CASSQARPSYEQFF. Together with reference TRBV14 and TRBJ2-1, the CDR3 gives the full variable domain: EAGVTQFPSHSVIEKGQTVTLRCDPISGHDNLYWYRRVMGKEIKFLLHFVKESKQDESGMPNNRFLAERTGGTYSTLKVQPAELEDSGVYFCASSQARPSYEQFFGPGTRLTVL.